Following are 12 T cell receptor beta chains from one sample sequenced in a study of a mutant IDH1 vaccine in newly diagnosed glioma. Antigens of these TCRs are unknown. Time point: week 11, during vaccination. The investigators gave 300 ug of mutant IDH1 20-mer peptide in each vaccine dose, together with topical imiquimod. The method was immunoSEQ multiplex PCR; TCRdb's version includes in-frame clones alone and lacks a portion of them. The sample consists of about 64,000 clones, roughly 83% of them appearing once. Material: PBMCs, obtained from a glioma patient whose treatment included an IDH1 peptide vaccine. These receptors all stem from a woman in her forties or fifties with glioma.

This CDR3 is CASSPRGGFYNEQFF. The DNA of the CDR3 is TGTGCCAGCAGCCCCAGGGGCGGGTTTTACAATGAGCAGTTCTTC. The chain joins TRBV7-2 to TRBJ2-1, with D perhaps matching TRBD1 (6 bases). Germline V lookup: CDR1 SGHTA, CDR2 FQGNSA. CDR3 length equals 15 residues. V gave up 5 bases and J gave up 4 bases, with 15 bases separating them.

This clone occurred once. This chain uses TRBV25-1 with TRBJ1-2, with D possibly matching TRBD1 (5 bases). CDR1 MGHDK and CDR2 SYGVNS come from the germline V gene. The CDR3 is 15 amino acids. V dropped 3 bases and J dropped 6 bases, with 17 bases sitting between them. CDR3 bases: TGTGCCAGCAGTGACTCGGACACCCTCCGGAATGGCTACACCTTC. It is translated as CASSDSDTLRNGYTF.

V is TRBV4-2 and J is TRBJ1-4; D call uncertain. The V gene's germline CDR1 is LGHNA and CDR2 YNFKEQ. There are 13 residues in the CDR3. V lost 1 base to trimming and J lost 8 bases, with 8 bases between them. CDR3 in amino acids: CASSQVGPEKLFF. CDR3 nucleotides: TGTGCCAGCAGCCAAGTAGGTCCCGAAAAACTGTTTTTT.

The V call is TRBV18, the J call TRBJ2-6; TRBD1 matches 8 bases. The CDR3 is 16 residues long. V was pared by 6 bases and J by 3 bases, with 7 bases of the junction left unmatched. Germline CDR1 reads KGHSH; CDR2 reads LQKENI. The CDR3 reads CASSSQGAGGANVLTF. The CDR3 nucleotides are TGTGCCAGCTCCTCCCAGGGGGCCGGTGGGGCCAACGTCCTGACTTTC. The full variable domain, completed using reference TRBV18 and TRBJ2-6, is NAGVMQNPRHLVRRRGQEARLRCSPMKGHSHVYWYRQLPEEGLKFMVYLQKENIIDESGMPKERFSAEFPKEGPSILRIQQVVRGDSAAYFCASSSQGAGGANVLTFGAGSRLTVL.

The chain couples TRBV6-6 to TRBJ1-1; no reliable D call. The CDR3 totals 13 residues. Trimming removed 6 bases from V and 2 bases from J, with 10 bases in between. Germline V gives CDR1 MNHNY, CDR2 SVGAGI (reference sequence). The CDR3 DNA reads TGTGCCAGCAGCCAACAGCGCAACACTGAAGCTTTCTTT. This gives the protein CASSQQRNTEAFF.

The chain recombines TRBV10-2 with TRBJ2-7, with 11 bases lining up with TRBD2. J was trimmed by 6 bases and V by 3 bases; bases with no gene match: 4. Germline V gives CDR1 WSHSY, CDR2 SAAADI. The CDR3 length is 14 residues. The CDR3 coding sequence is TGCGCCAGCAGTGAATCTAGCGGGGGGCTCGAGCAGTACTTC. It is translated as CASSESSGGLEQYF.

The chain has TRBV5-4 and TRBJ2-3; 7 nucleotides match TRBD2. This CDR3 is 15 amino acids long. Unmatched junction bases numbered 11, after V lost 3 bases and J lost 7 bases. Germline V gives CDR1 SGHNT, CDR2 YYREEE (reference sequence). The CDR3 protein is CASSSESLGGYTQYF. In DNA, the CDR3 is TGTGCCAGCAGCTCCGAATCTTTGGGGGGGTATACGCAGTATTTT.

This clone was observed a handful of times. The chain employs TRBV30 and TRBJ1-1; D not resolved. The germline V gene has CDR1 GTSNPN and CDR2 SVGIG (reference sequence). The V gene lost 3 bases and the J gene lost 11 bases, with 19 bases spanning the gap. The CDR3 has 13 residues. The DNA of the CDR3 is TGTGCCTGGAGCCCGACCCGTGGGCGAGGGGCTTTCTTT. Its protein product is CAWSPTRGRGAFF.

The V call is TRBV27, the J call TRBJ1-1; 10 bases map to TRBD1. This CDR3 has 14 amino acids. Trimming took 5 bases from V and 3 from J; bases not matched to a gene: 3. Germline V CDR1 and CDR2: MNHEY, SMNVEV (reference sequence). The CDR3 nucleotides read TGTGCCAGCAGTGGGGACAGGGGATACACTGAAGCTTTCTTT. It translates to CASSGDRGYTEAFF.

The gene calls are TRBV11-2 and TRBJ1-5; 10 positions match TRBD1. Germline V gene data show CDR1 as SGHAT and CDR2 as FQNNGV. The J segment lost 5 bases and the V segment lost 5 bases, leaving 6 bases of the junction unmatched. The CDR3 covers 15 residues. CDR3: CASSPGQGNYQPQHF. CDR3 nucleotide sequence: TGTGCCAGCAGCCCGGGACAGGGGAACTATCAGCCCCAGCATTTT. Filled out from reference TRBV11-2 and TRBJ1-5, the complete variable domain reads EAGVAQSPRYKIIEKRQSVAFWCNPISGHATLYWYQQILGQGPKLLIQFQNNGVVDDSQLPKDRFSAERLKGVDSTLKIQPAKLEDSAVYLCASSPGQGNYQPQHFGDGTRLSIL.

The chain uses TRBV4-3 and TRBJ1-4; a weak D match, TRBD1 (5 bases). Trimming pared 0 bases from V and 10 bases from J, leaving 12 bases between. The CDR3 is made up of 14 amino acids. The germline V gene has CDR1 LGHNA and CDR2 YSLEER. In DNA, the CDR3 is TGCGCCAGCAGCCAAGACAGGGATAAGGGAAAACTGTTTTTT. The encoded protein is CASSQDRDKGKLFF.

This clone was detected once. This chain connects TRBV27 to TRBJ2-7, with D possibly being TRBD2 (7 bases). V was trimmed by 4 bases and J by 5 bases, leaving 21 bases between them. CDR3 length equals 16 residues. Germline V gene data show CDR1 as MNHEY and CDR2 as SMNVEV (reference sequence). The CDR3 sequence: CASSYNLGGLPNEQYF. The CDR3 region has the DNA TGTGCCAGCAGTTATAATTTGGGGGGGCTCCCGAACGAGCAGTACTTC.